The entry that follows covers one T cell receptor (beta chain) sequence. This clonotype was seen at least ten times. Its recognized antigen is unknown. Per-base quality was not reported, and no clone a single base away is much larger than it. The Immunoverse kit was used to build TCR libraries from around 400 ng RNA, with molecular barcoded adaptors covering alpha/delta and beta/gamma chains. TCR library preparation was performed with the same RNA that was used for transcriptome sequencing. An Illumina HiSeq 4000 with 2 x 150 cycles was used to sequence the TCR libraries. The paper's data handling went like this. TCR reads were aligned to human V, D, J and C references and assembled into CDR3 clonotypes with MiXCR, including quality filtering and error correction. Clonotype counts and gene usage diversity were analyzed with the tcR package in R. For inspection of raw mapping reads, RNA-seq reads were mapped by STAR aligner version 2.5.3a onto GRCh37 of the human genome. IR-seq fastq files were randomly downsampled with Seqtk 1.3 to test the effect of sequencing depth on detected clonotypes. Starting from the raw public reads, TCRdb applied fastp trimming at Q25, assembled clones with MiXCR and retained in-frame beta chains. Entries are consolidated by CDR3 protein sequence, retaining the most common genes and DNA. TCRdb, rather than the study authors, made the V and J calls. The sample yields around 50,000 distinct CDR3 sequences; 20% to 25% were counted once. The ten largest clones represent 15% to 20% of the sample.

V is pared back by 6 bases and J by 7 bases, with 16 bases lying between the germline termini. CDR1 is given as SQVTM and CDR2 as ANQGSEA, both from the germline V gene. Including cysteine and phenylalanine, the CDR3 has 14 amino acids. Only the CDR3 DNA is retained, 42 bases long and in frame from the first base. The data derive from a study of read filtering for tumor transcriptome and immune sequencing (dated by TCRdb to 2019 to 2021). Study-level background: The cohort was composed of 17 to 20 male and about 14 female patients, with a mean age of approximately 70 years and an age range of roughly 40 to 90. Under revised international staging, about 8 patients fell into R-ISS I, about 17 into R-ISS II and roughly 7 into R-ISS III. After DNase treatment, whole-transcriptome libraries were prepared with the TruSeq RNA Access Library Prep Kit. TCR-region mapped reads per sample ranged from about 3.5 to 10.27 million with IR-seq versus only roughly 80 to 1273 with RNA-seq. Using the same bone marrow samples, the study compared TCR repertoires obtained by targeted immune repertoire sequencing with those obtained by bulk whole-transcriptome sequencing. As a main aim, a read-filtering strategy for immune repertoire data was addressed, with the specific question being whether clonotypes supported by a single read should be removed.

General findings and caveats noted by the study authors: In IR-seq, single-read clonotypes were around four fifths of clonotypes but 3% to 4% of total reads; in RNA-seq they were 70% to 75% of clonotypes and 35% to 55% of reads. Clonotypes were captured by IR-seq at much higher depth and more reliably than by RNA-seq, and smaller IR-seq throughput was sufficient for identification of most shared clonotypes. The correlation between IR-seq and RNA-seq shared clonotype proportions was increased by removal of single-read clonotypes. The sorted CD138-negative fraction was not purified T cells but a mixed bone marrow immune population.

Bone marrow was sampled from every patient at the time of active disease. Ficoll-Hypaque density gradient centrifugation was used to isolate bone marrow mononuclear cells. Myeloma plasma cells were removed and CD138-negative cells were obtained by negative selection following labeling with CD138 magnetic microbeads on a MACS separator. Flow cytometry on an Attune NxT with CD138 antibodies was used to check the purity of the isolated cells. Total RNA was extracted with TRIzol reagent and quantified with a NanoDrop spectrophotometer. Paired RNA-seq and IR-seq were performed on each patient's CD138-negative bone marrow sample.

This receptor was obtained from a donor at least 40 years old with multiple myeloma. Sequenced sample: a population of CD138-negative cells sorted from bone marrow. The cell subset or site label of this sample denotes: bone marrow mononuclear cells depleted of CD138+ plasma/myeloma cells by negative magnetic selection. The chain links TRBV29-1 with TRBJ2-6, and TRBD2 may be the D gene, going by 5 matching bases. The DNA is TGCAGCGTCACGGGTTCAGGAGGCGCCAACGTCCTGACTTTC. Its amino acids are CSVTGSGGANVLTF.